This T cell receptor (beta chain) emerged from a study of T cell responses to AZD1222 COVID-19 vaccine. The method was immunoSEQ multiplex PCR; TCRdb's version includes in-frame clones alone and lacks a portion of them. The sample contains roughly 110,000 clones, under 90% of which appear only once. Study-wide points: Donors in the cohort were predominantly white British and more often female, and clonal diversity was possibly underestimated.

This CDR3 has 12 residues. Trimming took off 3 bases at V and 6 bases at J, with 8 bases between the two ends. As concerns this clone: Its antigen remains unidentified.

This rearrangement joins TRBV12-3 or TRBV12-4 to TRBJ1-2; D may be TRBD1 (5 bases). The TCR comes from an adult in good health. Sequencing used peripheral blood, obtained on day 0 of AZD1222 vaccination. The CDR3 is CASSLAGHGYTF. DNA of the CDR3: TGTGCCAGCAGTTTGGCGGGGCATGGCTACACCTTC.